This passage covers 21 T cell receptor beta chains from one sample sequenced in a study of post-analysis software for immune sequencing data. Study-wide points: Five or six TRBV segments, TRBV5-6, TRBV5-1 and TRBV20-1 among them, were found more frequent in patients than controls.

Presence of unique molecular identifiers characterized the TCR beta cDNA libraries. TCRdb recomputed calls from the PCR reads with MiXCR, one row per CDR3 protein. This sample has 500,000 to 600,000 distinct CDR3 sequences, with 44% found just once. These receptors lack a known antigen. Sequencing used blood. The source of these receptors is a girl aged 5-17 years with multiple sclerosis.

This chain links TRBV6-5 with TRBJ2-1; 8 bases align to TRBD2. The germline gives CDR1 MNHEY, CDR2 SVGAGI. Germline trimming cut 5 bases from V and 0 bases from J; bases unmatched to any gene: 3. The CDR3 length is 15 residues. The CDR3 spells CASSRLASSYNEQFF. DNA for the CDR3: TGTGCCAGCAGTCGACTAGCGAGCTCCTACAATGAGCAGTTCTTC.

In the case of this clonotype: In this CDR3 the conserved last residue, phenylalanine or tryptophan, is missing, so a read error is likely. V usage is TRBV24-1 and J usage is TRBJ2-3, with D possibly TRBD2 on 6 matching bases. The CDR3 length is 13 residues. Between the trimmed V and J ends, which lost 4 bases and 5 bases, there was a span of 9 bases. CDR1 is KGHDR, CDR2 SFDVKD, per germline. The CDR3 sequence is CATSDAGIDTQYL. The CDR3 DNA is TGTGCCACCAGTGACGCGGGGATAGATACGCAGTATTTG.

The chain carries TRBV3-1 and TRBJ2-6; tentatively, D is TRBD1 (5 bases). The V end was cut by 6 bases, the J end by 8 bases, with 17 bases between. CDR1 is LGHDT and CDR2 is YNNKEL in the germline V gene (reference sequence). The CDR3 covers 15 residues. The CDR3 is CASSWARELSNVLTF. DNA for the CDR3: TGTGCCAGCAGTTGGGCCAGGGAACTCTCCAACGTCCTGACTTTC. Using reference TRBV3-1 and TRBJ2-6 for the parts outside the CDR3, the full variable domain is DTAVSQTPKYLVTQMGNDKSIKCEQNLGHDTMYWYKQDSKKFLKIMFSYNNKELIINETVPNRFSPKSPDKAHLNLHINSLELGDSAVYFCASSWARELSNVLTFGAGSRLTVL.

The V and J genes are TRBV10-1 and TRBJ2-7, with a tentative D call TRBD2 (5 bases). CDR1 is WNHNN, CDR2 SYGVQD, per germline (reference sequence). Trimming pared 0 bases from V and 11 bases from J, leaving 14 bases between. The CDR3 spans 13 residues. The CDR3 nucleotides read TGCGCCAGCAGTGAGTCGAGAATTTCCGGGGAGTACTTC. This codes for CASSESRISGEYF.

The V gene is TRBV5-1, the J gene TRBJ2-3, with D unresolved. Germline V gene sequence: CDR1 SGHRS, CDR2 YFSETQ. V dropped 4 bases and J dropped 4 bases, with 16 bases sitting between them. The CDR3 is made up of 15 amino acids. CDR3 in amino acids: CASSESPKTADTQYF. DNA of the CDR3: TGCGCCAGCAGCGAAAGCCCTAAGACGGCAGATACGCAGTATTTT.

CDR3 bases: TGCGCCAGCACCACCGTGGGAAGGAACTATGGCTACACCTTC. It encodes CASTTVGRNYGYTF. The J gene is TRBJ1-2, the V gene TRBV4-1, with unresolved D. This CDR3 spans 14 amino acids. Germline CDR1 and CDR2: MGHRA and YSYEKL. With 7 bases removed from V and 2 bases from J, the gap between germline ends came to 14 bases.

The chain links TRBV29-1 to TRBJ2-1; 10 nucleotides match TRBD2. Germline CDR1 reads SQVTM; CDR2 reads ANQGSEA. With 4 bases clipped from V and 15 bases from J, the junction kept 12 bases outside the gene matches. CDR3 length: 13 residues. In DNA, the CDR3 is TGCAGCGTTGTAGCTAGCGGGAGAAGGTTATGGTTCTTC. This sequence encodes CSVVASGRRLWFF.

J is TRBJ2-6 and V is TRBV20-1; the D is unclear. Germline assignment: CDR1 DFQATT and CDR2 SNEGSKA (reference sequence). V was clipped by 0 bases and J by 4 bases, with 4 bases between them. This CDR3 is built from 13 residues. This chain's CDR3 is CSARDKGANVLTF. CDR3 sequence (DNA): TGCAGTGCTAGAGATAAAGGGGCCAACGTCCTGACTTTC.

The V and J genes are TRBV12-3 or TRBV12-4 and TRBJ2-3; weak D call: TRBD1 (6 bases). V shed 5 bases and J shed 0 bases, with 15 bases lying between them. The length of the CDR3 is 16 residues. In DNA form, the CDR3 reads TGTGCCAGCAGTACCAGGGGCGATGCTAGCACAGATACGCAGTATTTT. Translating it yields CASSTRGDASTDTQYF.

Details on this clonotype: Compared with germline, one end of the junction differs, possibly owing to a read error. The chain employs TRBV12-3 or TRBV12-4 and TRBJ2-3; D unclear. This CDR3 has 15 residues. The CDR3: CASSFRSEVTDTQYF. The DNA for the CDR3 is TGTGCCAGCAGTTTTAGGAGCGAGGTCACAGATACGCAATATTTT.

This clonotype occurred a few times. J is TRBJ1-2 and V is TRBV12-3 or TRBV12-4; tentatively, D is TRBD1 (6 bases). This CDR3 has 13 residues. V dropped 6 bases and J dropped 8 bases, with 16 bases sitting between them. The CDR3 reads CASSQGGNGGYTF. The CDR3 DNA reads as TGTGCCAGCAGCCAAGGGGGGAATGGAGGCTACACCTTC.

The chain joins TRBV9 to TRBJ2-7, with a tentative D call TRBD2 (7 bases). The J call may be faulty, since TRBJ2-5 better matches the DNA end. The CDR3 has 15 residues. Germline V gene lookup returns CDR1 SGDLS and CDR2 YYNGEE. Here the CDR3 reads CASSVERGAGETQYF. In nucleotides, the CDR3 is TGTGCCAGCAGCGTAGAACGGGGGGCGGGGGAGACCCAGTACTTC.

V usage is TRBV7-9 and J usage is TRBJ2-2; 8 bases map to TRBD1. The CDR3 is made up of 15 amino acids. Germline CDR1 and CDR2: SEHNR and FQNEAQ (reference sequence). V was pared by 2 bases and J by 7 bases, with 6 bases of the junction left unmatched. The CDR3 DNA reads TGTGCCAGCAGCTTAAGGACAGGGTCTATCGGGGAGCTGTTTTTT. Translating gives CASSLRTGSIGELFF.

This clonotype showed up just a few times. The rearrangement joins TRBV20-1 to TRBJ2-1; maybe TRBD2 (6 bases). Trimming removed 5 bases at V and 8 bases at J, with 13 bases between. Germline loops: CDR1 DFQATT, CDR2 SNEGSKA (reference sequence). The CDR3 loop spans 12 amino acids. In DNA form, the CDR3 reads TGCAGTGCTCGACTAGTTATGCATGAGCAGTTCTTC. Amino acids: CSARLVMHEQFF.

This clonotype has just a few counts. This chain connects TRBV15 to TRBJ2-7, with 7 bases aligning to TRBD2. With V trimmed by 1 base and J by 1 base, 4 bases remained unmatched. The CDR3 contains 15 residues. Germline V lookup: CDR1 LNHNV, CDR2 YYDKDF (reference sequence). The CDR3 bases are TGTGCCACCAGCAGAGGGCTAGCGGTATCCTACGAGCAGTACTTC. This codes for CATSRGLAVSYEQYF.

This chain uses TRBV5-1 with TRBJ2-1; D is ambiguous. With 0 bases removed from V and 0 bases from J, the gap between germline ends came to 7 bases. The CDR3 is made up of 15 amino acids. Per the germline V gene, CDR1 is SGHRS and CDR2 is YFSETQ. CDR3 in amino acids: CASSLDEPSYNEQFF. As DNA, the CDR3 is TGCGCCAGCAGCTTGGACGAGCCCTCCTACAATGAGCAGTTCTTC.

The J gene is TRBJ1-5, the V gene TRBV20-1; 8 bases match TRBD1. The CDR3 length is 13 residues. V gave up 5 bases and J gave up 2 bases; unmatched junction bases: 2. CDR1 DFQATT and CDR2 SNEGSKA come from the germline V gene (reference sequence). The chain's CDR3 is CSAATGGNQPQHF. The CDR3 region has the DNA TGCAGTGCTGCGACAGGGGGCAATCAGCCCCAGCATTTT.

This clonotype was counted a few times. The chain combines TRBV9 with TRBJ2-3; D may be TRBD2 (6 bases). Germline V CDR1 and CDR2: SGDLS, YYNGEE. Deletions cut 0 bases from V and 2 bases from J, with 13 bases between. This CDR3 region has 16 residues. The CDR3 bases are TGTGCCAGCAGCGTAGAATCGGGACTCCACACAGATACGCAGTATTTT. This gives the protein CASSVESGLHTDTQYF.

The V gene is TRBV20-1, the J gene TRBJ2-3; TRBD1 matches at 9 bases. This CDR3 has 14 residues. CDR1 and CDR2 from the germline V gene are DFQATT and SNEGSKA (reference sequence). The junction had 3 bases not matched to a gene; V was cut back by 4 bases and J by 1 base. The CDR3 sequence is CSAKGTGRTDTQYF. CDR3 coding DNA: TGCAGTGCTAAAGGGACAGGGCGCACAGATACGCAGTATTTT.

The CDR3 loop is CASSGRSGEETQYF. CDR3 in DNA: TGCGCCAGCAGCGGACGTAGCGGGGAAGAGACCCAGTACTTC. The chain has TRBV5-1 and TRBJ2-5; 8 positions agree with TRBD2. The CDR3 consists of 14 residues. The V gene's germline CDR1 is SGHRS and CDR2 YFSETQ. The J segment lost 3 bases and the V segment lost 4 bases, leaving 5 bases of the junction unmatched. Complete variable domain (other parts from reference TRBV5-1 and TRBJ2-5): KAGVTQTPRYLIKTRGQQVTLSCSPISGHRSVSWYQQTPGQGLQFLFEYFSETQRNKGNFPGRFSGRQFSNSRSEMNVSTLELGDSALYLCASSGRSGEETQYFGPGTRLLVL.

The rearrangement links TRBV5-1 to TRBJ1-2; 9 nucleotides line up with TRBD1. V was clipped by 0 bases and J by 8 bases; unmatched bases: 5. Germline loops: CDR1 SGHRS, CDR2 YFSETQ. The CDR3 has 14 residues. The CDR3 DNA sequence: TGCGCCAGCAGCTTGGCCCACAGGGGGCAAGGCTACACCTTC. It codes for CASSLAHRGQGYTF.